The next 7 T cell receptor beta chains were all read from a single sample in a study of cytomegalovirus exposure and HLA in healthy donors. PCR used 60 Vbeta primers and 13 Jbeta primers. Repertoires were generated with immunoSEQ multiplex PCR, while TCRdb's copy carries only in-frame clones and drops some. In the table there are 150,000 or so clones, about 88% of which are singletons. Specimen: PBMCs. Source of these receptors: a man between 18 and 29 years old in good health and CMV-seropositive.

This clone was observed a few times. This chain uses TRBV7-9 with TRBJ1-1; 8 bases fit TRBD1. The CDR3 runs 14 residues. Per the germline V gene, CDR1 is SEHNR and CDR2 is FQNEAQ (reference sequence). The V gene end was trimmed by 5 bases and the J gene end by 3 bases; junction bases not matched to a gene: 5. The CDR3 DNA reads as TGTGCCAGCAGCCCAGGACAGGGTGACACTGAAGCTTTCTTT. Translated, it gives CASSPGQGDTEAFF.

The chain has TRBV7-2 and TRBJ1-2; no clear D gene. Trimming left V 4 bases short and J 8 bases short, with 17 bases between. The CDR3 contains 14 residues. Germline CDR1 is SGHTA and CDR2 is FQGNSA. CDR3 in amino acids: CASSYFVGEEGYTF. CDR3 nucleotide sequence: TGTGCCAGCAGCTATTTTGTCGGGGAAGAGGGCTACACCTTC.

The chain has TRBV6-1 and TRBJ1-2; TRBD1 matches at 7 bases. The CDR3 length is 14 residues. The V gene's germline CDR1 is MNHNS and CDR2 SASEGT. The ends lost 5 bases at V and 5 bases at J; junction bases unmatched: 8. The CDR3 loop is CASSSTGVGYGYTF. In nucleotides, the CDR3 is TGTGCCAGCAGTTCCACAGGGGTAGGATATGGCTACACCTTC.

J is TRBJ2-3 and V is TRBV19; D is unclear. Germline V gene sequence: CDR1 LNHDA, CDR2 SQIVND (reference sequence). The CDR3 is 15 residues long. V was pared by 7 bases and J by 2 bases, with 16 bases between. The CDR3, as DNA: TGTGCCAGTAAGCAGGTGGCCTCCGACACAGATACGCAGTATTTT. It translates to CASKQVASDTDTQYF.

The chain has TRBV5-1 and TRBJ2-3; 9 bases line up with TRBD2. V was pared by 1 base and J by 6 bases, with 9 bases of the junction left unmatched. The germline CDR1 and CDR2 sequences are SGHRS and YFSETQ. The CDR3 has 16 residues. The CDR3 sequence: CASSLSFAGGQDTQYF. The DNA for the CDR3 is TGCGCCAGCAGCTTGTCGTTCGCGGGGGGGCAGGATACGCAGTATTTT.

V gene TRBV11-2 combines with J gene TRBJ1-2; D not resolved. Looked up from germline, CDR1 is SGHAT and CDR2 is FQNNGV. The CDR3 runs to 12 residues. V lost 6 bases to trimming and J lost 8 bases, with 13 bases between them. CDR3 DNA: TGTGCCAGCAGTCCTGTCTACCTGGGCTACACCTTC. It encodes CASSPVYLGYTF.

The chain uses TRBV19 and TRBJ1-5; D gene unclear. The ends were cut back, 7 bases at V and 1 base at J, with 14 bases in the middle. Germline assignment: CDR1 LNHDA and CDR2 SQIVND (reference sequence). This CDR3 has 15 amino acids. The CDR3 sequence: CASILDGLSNQPQHF. CDR3 DNA sequence: TGTGCCAGTATTCTAGACGGACTAAGCAATCAGCCCCAGCATTTT.